This record covers a single T cell receptor (beta chain). This specimen belongs to a study of blood T cell repertoires in COVID-19. Study-level background: Collection of acute and convalescent COVID-19 samples took place in the United States, Italy and Spain. In each case, the material was cDNA or gDNA derived from T cells, B-cell-depleted T cells, or PBMCs.

The germline CDR1 and CDR2 sequences are MNHEY and SVGAGI. The V segment lost 2 bases and the J segment 6 bases; nucleotides outside the gene matches: 3. The CDR3 consists of 14 residues. The authors' processing: Cell counts per sample came from amplifying reference gene primers. Data came from immunoSEQ multiplex PCR; TCRdb stores just in-frame clones and leaves some out. D and trimming come from the DNA, and the V and J calls and clone size come from that table. The table records roughly 50,000 clones, roughly nine tenths of them present only once. The TCR was taken from a human donor with active COVID-19. The donor label of this sample is uncertain. The chain is built from TRBV6-5 and TRBJ1-2, with 10 nucleotides matching TRBD1. The sequenced sample consisted of peripheral blood. CDR3: CASSYDRGLDGYTF. The CDR3 DNA follows: TGTGCCAGCAGTTACGACAGGGGGCTGGATGGCTACACCTTC.